Below are 21 T cell receptor beta chains sequenced from a single sample in a study of technical replicates of blood from a few donors. Assay: immunoSEQ multiplex PCR; the TCRdb copy retains only in-frame clones and omits some. This sample has 75,000 to 95,000 clones, with roughly 94% found just once. Sequenced input: T cells isolated from PBMCs. The origin of the receptors is a human donor in good health.

CDR3 in amino acids: CASSKGRDQPQHF. The CDR3 DNA is TGCGCCAGCAGTAAGGGGAGGGATCAGCCCCAGCATTTT. The rearrangement links TRBV5-1 to TRBJ1-5; D perhaps matches TRBD1 (5 bases). Deletions cut 5 bases from V and 5 bases from J, with 11 bases between. From germline, CDR1 is SGHRS and CDR2 YFSETQ. The CDR3 loop spans 13 amino acids.

This clone was seen a single time. This chain links TRBV29-1 with TRBJ2-2; a weak D match, TRBD2 (5 bases). The CDR3 is made up of 13 amino acids. V lost 6 bases and J 5 bases, leaving 13 bases between the germline ends. CDR1 and CDR2 from the germline V gene are SQVTM and ANQGSEA. CDR3 amino acids: CSVVWGETGELFF. In nucleotides, the CDR3 is TGCAGCGTCGTTTGGGGAGAGACCGGGGAGCTGTTTTTT.

Concerning this clone itself: Compared with germline, one end of the junction differs, possibly owing to a read error. The J gene is TRBJ1-1, the V gene TRBV7-7; D gene ambiguous. The CDR3 totals 13 residues. Germline-derived CDR1 and CDR2 are SSHAT and FNYEAQ (reference sequence). The CDR3 nucleotides are TGTGCTAGCAGCTTAGGTCCGGACACTGAAGCTTTCTTT. As protein: CASSLGPDTEAFF.

The chain couples TRBV14 to TRBJ2-5; 7 nucleotides match TRBD2. The J segment lost 0 bases and the V segment lost 0 bases, leaving 19 bases of the junction unmatched. CDR3 length: 21 residues. CDR1 is SGHDN and CDR2 is FVKESK in the germline V gene. The chain's CDR3 is CASSQDFGRGRPSRYQETQYF. In DNA form, the CDR3 reads TGTGCCAGCAGCCAAGATTTTGGGAGGGGTAGACCTTCCAGGTACCAAGAGACCCAGTACTTC.

This rearrangement joins TRBV7-9 to TRBJ1-4; 7 bases fit TRBD1. Germline CDR1 is SEHNR and CDR2 is FQNEAQ (reference sequence). The CDR3 is 16 residues long. Trimming cost V 6 bases and J 0 bases; bases outside gene matches: 7. The CDR3 loop reads CASSYGTATTNEKLFF. For the CDR3, the DNA is TGTGCCAGCAGTTACGGGACAGCGACAACTAATGAAAAACTGTTTTTT.

The chain joins TRBV11-2 to TRBJ2-4; the match to TRBD1 covers 9 bases. With 5 bases clipped from V and 5 bases from J, the junction kept 4 bases outside the gene matches. The CDR3 length is 14 residues. Per germline, CDR1 SGHAT and CDR2 FQNNGV. The CDR3 DNA reads TGTGCCAGCAGCCCGGGACAGGGCCAAAACATTCAGTACTTC. This gives the protein CASSPGQGQNIQYF.

The J gene is TRBJ1-5, the V gene TRBV18; no clear D. Trimming took 0 bases from V and 4 from J, leaving 13 bases between them. This CDR3 region has 16 residues. Germline V gene data show CDR1 as KGHSH and CDR2 as LQKENI. CDR3 in DNA: TGTGCCAGCTCACCACCTGCAGCCTCGGGGAATCAGCCCCAGCATTTT. Translation gives CASSPPAASGNQPQHF.

CDR3 amino acids: CASSLGRLTGELFF. The CDR3 coding sequence is TGTGCCAGCAGTTTAGGCAGATTAACCGGGGAGCTGTTTTTT. This chain joins TRBV27 and TRBJ2-2; D gene unclear. The length of the CDR3 is 14 residues. V dropped 2 bases and J dropped 5 bases, with 9 bases sitting between them. The germline V gene encodes CDR1 MNHEY and CDR2 SMNVEV (reference sequence).

This sequence joins TRBV6-1 and TRBJ1-2; D unresolved. V was trimmed by 5 bases and J by 7 bases, leaving 11 bases between them. CDR3 length: 12 amino acids. Looked up from germline, CDR1 is MNHNS and CDR2 is SASEGT. CDR3 loop: CASSRSNSGYTF. The DNA of the CDR3 is TGTGCCAGCAGTCGTTCGAACAGTGGCTACACCTTC.

The chain combines TRBV5-1 with TRBJ2-7, with a tentative D call TRBD1 (5 bases). Per germline, CDR1 SGHRS and CDR2 YFSETQ. V lost 5 bases and J 7 bases, leaving 19 bases between the germline ends. CDR3 length: 14 amino acids. The CDR3 DNA sequence: TGCGCCAGCAGGCTTGGACACCGAGCACGGGAGCAGTACTTC. Its translation is CASRLGHRAREQYF. The entire variable domain, with the rest obtained from reference TRBV5-1 and TRBJ2-7, is as follows: KAGVTQTPRYLIKTRGQQVTLSCSPISGHRSVSWYQQTPGQGLQFLFEYFSETQRNKGNFPGRFSGRQFSNSRSEMNVSTLELGDSALYLCASRLGHRAREQYFGPGTRLTVT.

In this sample, this clone turned up once. The chain has TRBV5-6 and TRBJ1-1; maybe TRBD1 (6 bases). Between the trimmed V and J ends, which lost 4 bases and 4 bases, there was a span of 14 bases. Germline CDR1 SGHDT, CDR2 YYEEEE. The CDR3 loop spans 14 amino acids. Written as DNA, the CDR3 is TGTGCCAGCAGCCTTAACAGGGATGTCACTGAAGCTTTCTTT. This translates into CASSLNRDVTEAFF.

The rearrangement joins TRBV5-1 to TRBJ2-1; D possibly corresponds to TRBD1 (6 bases). The germline CDR1 and CDR2 sequences are SGHRS and YFSETQ. The CDR3 is made up of 14 amino acids. The V and J ends lost 2 bases and 7 bases respectively, with 13 bases between them. The CDR3 loop is CASSFATGPNEQFF. The CDR3 DNA follows: TGCGCCAGCAGCTTCGCTACAGGGCCAAATGAGCAGTTCTTC.

The chain uses TRBV10-1 and TRBJ2-1, with D possibly TRBD2 on 5 matching bases. The ends were cut back, 3 bases at V and 0 bases at J, with 9 bases in the middle. CDR1 and CDR2 from the germline V gene are WNHNN and SYGVQD (reference sequence). CDR3 length equals 15 residues. The CDR3, as DNA: TGCGCCAGCAGTGAAGAGCGGAGCTCCTACAATGAGCAGTTCTTC. Translated: CASSEERSSYNEQFF.

DNA for the CDR3: TGTGCCAGCAGCTTCAGGACAGTCTCCTACGAGCAGTACTTC. It codes for CASSFRTVSYEQYF. The chain recombines TRBV5-6 with TRBJ2-7; tentative D call: TRBD1 (6 bases). Per the germline V gene, CDR1 is SGHDT and CDR2 is YYEEEE. Trimming took off 2 bases at V and 0 bases at J, with 9 bases between the two ends. This CDR3 has 14 amino acids. Using reference TRBV5-6 and TRBJ2-7 for the parts outside the CDR3, the full variable domain is DAGVTQSPTHLIKTRGQQVTLRCSPKSGHDTVSWYQQALGQGPQFIFQYYEEEERQRGNFPDRFSGHQFPNYSSELNVNALLLGDSALYLCASSFRTVSYEQYFGPGTRLTVT.

This chain joins TRBV19 and TRBJ2-1, with 8 bases matching TRBD1. The J segment lost 5 bases and the V segment lost 4 bases, leaving 1 base of the junction unmatched. Looked up from germline, CDR1 is LNHDA and CDR2 is SQIVND (reference sequence). The CDR3 covers 13 residues. CDR3 coding DNA: TGTGCCAGTAGTACGACAGGGGACAATGAGCAGTTCTTC. Its protein product is CASSTTGDNEQFF.

The chain recombines TRBV7-2 with TRBJ2-5; D perhaps matches TRBD2 (6 bases). The V end lost 4 bases, the J end lost 5 bases, and 14 bases lay between the germline ends. Germline-derived CDR1 and CDR2 are SGHTA and FQGNSA. The CDR3 has 14 residues. The CDR3 is CASSSQTRVETQYF. In DNA, the CDR3 is TGTGCCAGCAGCTCCCAGACTAGAGTTGAGACCCAGTACTTC. The full variable domain, completed using reference TRBV7-2 and TRBJ2-5, is GAGVSQSPSNKVTEKGKDVELRCDPISGHTALYWYRQSLGQGLEFLIYFQGNSAPDKSGLPSDRFSAERTGGSVSTLTIQRTQQEDSAVYLCASSSQTRVETQYFGPGTRLLVL.

The chain carries TRBV9 and TRBJ2-2; 10 nucleotides line up with TRBD2. Germline loops: CDR1 SGDLS, CDR2 YYNGEE. The ends lost 0 bases at V and 6 bases at J; junction bases unmatched: 5. The CDR3 extends over 16 amino acids. The CDR3 here is CASSVAASGSPGELFF. The DNA of the CDR3 is TGTGCCAGCAGCGTAGCGGCTAGCGGGAGCCCCGGGGAGCTGTTTTTT.

The genes are TRBV6-4 and TRBJ2-1; D is unclear. The CDR3 length is 14 residues. V shed 0 bases and J shed 10 bases, with 13 bases lying between them. In germline, CDR1 is MRHNA, CDR2 SNTAGT. In DNA form, the CDR3 reads TGTGCCAGCAGTGACTCGAGCAGGTTCGGCGAGCAGTTCTTC. Its translation: CASSDSSRFGEQFF.

The V gene is TRBV6-4, the J gene TRBJ2-1; 8 bases are shared with TRBD2. CDR1 is MRHNA and CDR2 is SNTAGT in the germline V gene. Trimming at V came to 8 bases and at J to 1 base, leaving 16 bases not matched to a gene. The CDR3 covers 18 residues. CDR3 sequence: CASLAVDPSGWSYNEQFF. The CDR3 DNA reads as TGTGCCAGCTTGGCAGTGGATCCTAGCGGGTGGTCCTACAATGAGCAGTTCTTC.

V usage is TRBV19 and J usage is TRBJ2-3; D call uncertain. CDR1 is LNHDA and CDR2 is SQIVND in the germline V gene (reference sequence). The CDR3 contains 13 residues. The V end was cut by 2 bases, the J end by 0 bases, with 3 bases between. The CDR3, as DNA: TGTGCCAGTAGTATACAGAGCACAGATACGCAGTATTTT. Protein product: CASSIQSTDTQYF.

The V gene is TRBV20-1, the J gene TRBJ2-3; D not certain. The CDR3 has 11 amino acids. Trimming shortened V by 5 bases and J by 2 bases, and 5 bases separated the two germline ends. CDR1 is DFQATT, CDR2 SNEGSKA, per germline (reference sequence). The DNA for the CDR3 is TGCAGTGCTTCCTCCACAGATACGCAGTATTTT. It translates to CSASSTDTQYF.